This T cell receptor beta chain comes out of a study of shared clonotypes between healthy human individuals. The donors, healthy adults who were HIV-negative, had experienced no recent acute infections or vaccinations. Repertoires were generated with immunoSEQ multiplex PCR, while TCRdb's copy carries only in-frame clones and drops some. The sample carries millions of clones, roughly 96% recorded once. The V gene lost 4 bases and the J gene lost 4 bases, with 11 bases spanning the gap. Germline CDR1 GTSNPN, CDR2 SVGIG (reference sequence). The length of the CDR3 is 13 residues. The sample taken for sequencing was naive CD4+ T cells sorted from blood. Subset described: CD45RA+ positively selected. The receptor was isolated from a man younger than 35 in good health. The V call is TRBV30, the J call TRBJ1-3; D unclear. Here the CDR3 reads CAWNKLNGNTIYF. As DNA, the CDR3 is TGTGCCTGGAATAAGTTAAACGGAAACACCATATATTTT. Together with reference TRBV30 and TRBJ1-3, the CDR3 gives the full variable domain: SQTIHQWPATLVQPVGSPLSLECTVEGTSNPNLYWYRQAAGRGLQLLFYSVGIGQISSEVPQNLSASRPQDRQFILSSKKLLLSDSGFYLCAWNKLNGNTIYFGEGSWLTVV.